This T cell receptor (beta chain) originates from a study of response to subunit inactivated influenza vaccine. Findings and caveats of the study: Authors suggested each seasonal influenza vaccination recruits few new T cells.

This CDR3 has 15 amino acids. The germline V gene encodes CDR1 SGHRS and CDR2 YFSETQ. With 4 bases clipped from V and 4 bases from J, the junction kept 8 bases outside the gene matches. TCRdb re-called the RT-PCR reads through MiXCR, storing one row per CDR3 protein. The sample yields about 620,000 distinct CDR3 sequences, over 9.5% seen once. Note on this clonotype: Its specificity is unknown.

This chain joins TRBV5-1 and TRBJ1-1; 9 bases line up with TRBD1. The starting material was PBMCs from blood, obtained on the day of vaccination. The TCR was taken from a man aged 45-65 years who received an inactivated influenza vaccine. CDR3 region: CASSRNRGPGTEAFF. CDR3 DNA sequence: TGCGCCAGCAGCAGGAACAGGGGGCCGGGCACTGAAGCTTTCTTT.